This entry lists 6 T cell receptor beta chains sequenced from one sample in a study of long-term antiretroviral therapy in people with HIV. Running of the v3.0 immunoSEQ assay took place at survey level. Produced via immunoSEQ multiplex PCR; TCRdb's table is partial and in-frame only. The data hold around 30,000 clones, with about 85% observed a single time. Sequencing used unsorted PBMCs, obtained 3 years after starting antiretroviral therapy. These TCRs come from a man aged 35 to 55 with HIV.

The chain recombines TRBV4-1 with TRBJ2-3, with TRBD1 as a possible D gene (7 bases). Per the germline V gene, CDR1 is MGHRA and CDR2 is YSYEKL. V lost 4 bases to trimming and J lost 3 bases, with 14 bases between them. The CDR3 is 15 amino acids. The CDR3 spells CASSPRAGGTDTQYF. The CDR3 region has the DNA TGCGCCAGCAGCCCAAGGGCAGGGGGGACAGATACGCAGTATTTT.

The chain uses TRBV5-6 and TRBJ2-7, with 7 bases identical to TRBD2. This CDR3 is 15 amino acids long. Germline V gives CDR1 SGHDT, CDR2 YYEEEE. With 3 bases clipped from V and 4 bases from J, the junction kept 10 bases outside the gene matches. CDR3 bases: TGTGCCAGCAGCTCCCCCGGACTAGACCTATACGAGCAGTACTTC. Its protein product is CASSSPGLDLYEQYF.

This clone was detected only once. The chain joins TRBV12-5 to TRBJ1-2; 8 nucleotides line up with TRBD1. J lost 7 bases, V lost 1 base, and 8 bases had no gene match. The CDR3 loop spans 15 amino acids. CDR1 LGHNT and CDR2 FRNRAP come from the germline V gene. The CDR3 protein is CASGLGQGTSGGYTF. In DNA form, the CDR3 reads TGTGCTAGTGGTTTGGGACAGGGGACATCGGGTGGCTACACCTTC.

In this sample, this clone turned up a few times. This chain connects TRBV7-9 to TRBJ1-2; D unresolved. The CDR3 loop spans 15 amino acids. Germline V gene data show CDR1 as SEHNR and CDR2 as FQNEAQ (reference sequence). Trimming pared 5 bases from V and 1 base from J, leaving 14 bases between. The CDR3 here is CASSNSMADNYGYTF. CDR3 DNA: TGTGCCAGCAGCAATAGTATGGCGGATAACTATGGCTACACCTTC.

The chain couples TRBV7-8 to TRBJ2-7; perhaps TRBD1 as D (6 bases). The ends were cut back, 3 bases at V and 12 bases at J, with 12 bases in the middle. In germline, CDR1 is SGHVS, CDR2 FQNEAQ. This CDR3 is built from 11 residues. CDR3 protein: CASSFGQQRYF. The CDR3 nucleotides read TGTGCCAGCAGCTTCGGACAGCAACGGTACTTC.

CDR3 sequence reads: CASSLGQLNEKLFF. Written as DNA, the CDR3 is TGTGCCAGCAGCCTCGGACAGTTAAATGAAAAACTGTTTTTT. The rearrangement joins TRBV6-6 to TRBJ1-4, with D possibly matching TRBD1 (6 bases). The CDR3 runs 14 residues. Germline CDR1 and CDR2: MNHNY and SVGAGI (reference sequence). The V end lost 6 bases, the J end lost 5 bases, and 13 bases lay between the germline ends.